This T cell receptor beta chain was identified in a study of CD8+ T cells in alopecia areata. Study-level information: Affected scalp percentage determined the severity score of treated patients.

Following extraction, RNA underwent reverse transcription to cDNA, which served as the sequencing template. Produced via immunoSEQ multiplex PCR; TCRdb's table is partial and in-frame only. The sample lists 110,000 to 150,000 clones; roughly 50% were seen once. The germline V gene has CDR1 SNHLY and CDR2 FYNNEI. V was pared by 5 bases and J by 4 bases, with 7 bases of the junction left unmatched. The CDR3 consists of 15 residues. The sample's treatment: oral pan-JAK inhibitor, 5-10 mg twice daily. Sorting of PBMCs yielded the CD4+ and CD8+ T cells. Sequencing was performed on CD8+ T cells sorted from blood, taken at week 4, from a patient treated with tofacitinib. V and J are TRBV2 and TRBJ2-3; TRBD1 agrees at 9 bases. This receptor was identified in a human donor with alopecia areata. The CDR3 nucleotides are TGTGCCAGCAGTTACCCGGGACAGGGCGCAGATACGCAGTATTTT. Its translation is CASSYPGQGADTQYF.